These 30 T cell receptor beta chains came from one sample sequenced in a study of shared clonotypes between healthy human individuals. Naive CD8 populations comprised CD45RO-negative cells positively selected for CCR7, excluding terminally differentiated effector memory CD45RA+ cells. Repertoires were generated with immunoSEQ multiplex PCR, while TCRdb's copy carries only in-frame clones and drops some. The sample includes about 800,000 clones, approximately 96% of them seen just once. Sequencing input: naive CD8+ T cells sorted from blood. These TCRs come from a man in his thirties or forties in good health.

As to this clone: A junction boundary mismatches the germline segment, possibly from a read error. The chain links TRBV7-3 to TRBJ2-1; D remains ambiguous. CDR3 length: 15 amino acids. Germline CDR1 and CDR2: SGHTA and FQGTGA. CDR3 residues: CASSLYPRSYDEQFF. CDR3 in DNA: TGTGCCAGCAGCCTCTACCCTCGTAGCTACGATGAGCAGTTCTTC.

The chain combines TRBV13 with TRBJ2-1, with a weak D call TRBD2 (5 bases). Per germline, CDR1 PRHDT and CDR2 FYEKMQ (reference sequence). The CDR3 contains 12 residues. V lost 5 bases, J lost 10 bases, and 12 bases lay in between. CDR3 bases: TGTGCCAGCAGCCTCCTCCCGGGGGAGCAGTTCTTC. Translated, it gives CASSLLPGEQFF. Looking up the rest from reference TRBV13 and TRBJ2-1 gives the full variable domain: AAGVIQSPRHLIKEKRETATLKCYPIPRHDTVYWYQQGPGQDPQFLISFYEKMQSDKGSIPDRFSAQQFSDYHSELNMSSLELGDSALYFCASSLLPGEQFFGPGTRLTVL.

The gene calls are TRBV5-5 and TRBJ2-7; a possible D gene is TRBD1 (7 bases). V gave up 4 bases and J gave up 3 bases, with 20 bases separating them. Germline CDR1 reads SGHKS; CDR2 reads YYEKEE (reference sequence). The CDR3 is made up of 16 amino acids. The CDR3 protein is CASSQDTGEVDYEQYF. The CDR3 coding sequence is TGTGCCAGCAGCCAAGATACAGGGGAGGTAGACTACGAGCAGTACTTC.

This rearrangement joins TRBV4-2 to TRBJ2-7; D is possibly TRBD1 (6 bases). Looked up from germline, CDR1 is LGHNA and CDR2 is YNFKEQ. The CDR3 sequence is 14 residues long. Trimming cost V 1 base and J 3 bases, with 10 bases left between them. DNA for the CDR3: TGTGCCAGCAGCCAAGGGGGACAACACTACGAGCAGTACTTC. Amino acid sequence: CASSQGGQHYEQYF.

V and J are TRBV10-2 and TRBJ1-5; no clear D. V dropped 3 bases and J dropped 6 bases, with 6 bases sitting between them. The length of the CDR3 is 12 residues. Germline CDR1 is WSHSY and CDR2 is SAAADI. In DNA form, the CDR3 reads TGCGCCAGCAGTGAACAAGTTCAGCCCCAGCATTTT. Amino acid sequence: CASSEQVQPQHF.

The chain couples TRBV6-1 to TRBJ2-7; D is uncertain. V was pared by 3 bases and J by 3 bases, with 12 bases between. The CDR3 extends over 14 amino acids. CDR1 MNHNS and CDR2 SASEGT come from the germline V gene. The CDR3 sequence: CASSEGWVNYEQYF. CDR3 nucleotides: TGTGCCAGCAGTGAGGGATGGGTGAACTACGAGCAGTACTTC.

The rearrangement joins TRBV7-2 to TRBJ2-1; D not certain. Trimming pared 1 base from V and 2 bases from J, leaving 15 bases between. The CDR3 sequence is 17 residues long. CDR1 and CDR2 (germline): SGHTA, FQGNSA. The chain's CDR3 is CASSLGLGGYPYNEQFF. The DNA of the CDR3 is TGTGCCAGCAGCTTAGGTTTGGGCGGCTACCCCTACAATGAGCAGTTCTTC.

The count of this clone is one. This chain joins TRBV11-2 and TRBJ2-7; D is possibly TRBD1 or TRBD2 (5 bases each). Germline values: CDR1 SGHAT, CDR2 FQNNGV. Trimming removed 5 bases from V and 2 bases from J, with 13 bases in between. This CDR3 is built from 14 residues. CDR3 DNA sequence: TGTGCCAGCAGCAGGGACCCCGGGGCCTACGAGCAGTACTTC. Translation: CASSRDPGAYEQYF.

The V gene is TRBV4-1, the J gene TRBJ2-7, with D possibly being TRBD2 (5 bases). Trimming stripped 1 base from V and 4 bases from J, with 8 bases between. This CDR3 contains 13 residues. The germline CDR1 and CDR2 sequences are MGHRA and YSYEKL. The CDR3: CASSQVGLYEQYF. The CDR3 DNA reads TGCGCCAGCAGCCAAGTTGGACTTTACGAGCAGTACTTC.

CDR3 nucleotide sequence: TGCGCCAGCAGCCACGGAGCGGGGATGAACACCGGGGAGCTGTTTTTT. This gives the protein CASSHGAGMNTGELFF. This chain links TRBV4-3 with TRBJ2-2; 7 positions agree with TRBD2. The CDR3 covers 16 residues. The V and J ends lost 3 bases and 1 base, in that order; junction bases with no gene match: 5. The germline V gene encodes CDR1 LGHNA and CDR2 YSLEER.

This chain links TRBV5-8 with TRBJ2-5; perhaps TRBD1 as D (6 bases). The length of the CDR3 is 13 residues. The V end lost 4 bases, the J end lost 3 bases, and 10 bases lay between the germline ends. CDR1 is SGHTS, CDR2 YDEGEE, per germline. CDR3 nucleotides: TGTGCCAGCAGCCCAGGGGTAAAAGAGACCCAGTACTTC. It encodes CASSPGVKETQYF. Variable domain in full (rest from reference TRBV5-8 and TRBJ2-5): EAGVTQSPTHLIKTRGQQATLRCSPISGHTSVYWYQQALGLGLQFLLWYDEGEERNRGNFPPRFSGRQFPNYSSELNVNALELEDSALYLCASSPGVKETQYFGPGTRLLVL.

The V gene is TRBV7-2, the J gene TRBJ2-1, with 8 nucleotides matching TRBD2. V lost 3 bases to trimming and J lost 4 bases; unmatched junction nucleotides: 5. The CDR3 is made up of 15 amino acids. Germline values: CDR1 SGHTA, CDR2 FQGNSA. CDR3 in DNA: TGTGCCAGCAGCTTTGTGACTAGCGAGTACAATGAGCAGTTCTTC. Its translation is CASSFVTSEYNEQFF.

This sequence joins TRBV2 and TRBJ2-7; D is unclear. Per germline, CDR1 SNHLY and CDR2 FYNNEI. The CDR3 consists of 14 residues. The V gene lost 0 bases and the J gene lost 2 bases, with 8 bases spanning the gap. The CDR3: CASSEAGYPYEQYF. Written as DNA, the CDR3 is TGTGCCAGCAGTGAAGCGGGTTACCCCTACGAGCAGTACTTC.

The chain employs TRBV4-1 and TRBJ2-1, with 12 bases matching TRBD2. The CDR3 is 17 amino acids. Per germline, CDR1 MGHRA and CDR2 YSYEKL. Trimming at V came to 3 bases and at J to 5 bases, leaving 8 bases not matched to a gene. This CDR3 reads CASSHASGRAADNEQFF. CDR3 DNA: TGCGCCAGCAGCCACGCTAGCGGGAGGGCCGCGGACAATGAGCAGTTCTTC.

V usage is TRBV6-5 and J usage is TRBJ2-7; perhaps TRBD1 as D (5 bases). V lost 0 bases and J 7 bases, leaving 7 bases between the germline ends. The CDR3 sequence is 12 residues long. Germline values: CDR1 MNHEY, CDR2 SVGAGI. This chain's CDR3 is CASSYSQGEQYF. CDR3 sequence (DNA): TGTGCCAGCAGTTACTCCCAGGGTGAGCAGTACTTC.

The rearrangement uses TRBV7-6 and TRBJ2-6; D gene uncertain. Trimming removed 4 bases at V and 0 bases at J, with 16 bases between. The CDR3 is 18 amino acids. Germline loops: CDR1 SGHVS, CDR2 FNYEAQ. The CDR3 here is CASSSSDTLISGANVLTF. The CDR3 DNA sequence: TGTGCCAGCAGCTCGTCCGACACCCTCATCTCTGGGGCCAACGTCCTGACTTTC.

Regarding this clone: At the DNA level, this CDR3 is encoded by other sequences in the same sample as well. This sequence joins TRBV12-5 and TRBJ2-1; D gene ambiguous. Trimming took off 2 bases at V and 10 bases at J, with 9 bases between the two ends. The CDR3 has 12 amino acids. Germline V CDR1 and CDR2: LGHNT, FRNRAP. This CDR3 is CASGLSLSEQFF. DNA for the CDR3: TGTGCTAGTGGTTTGTCCCTTTCCGAGCAGTTCTTC.

The chain employs TRBV7-6 and TRBJ2-2; 8 bases are a match to TRBD2. Germline values: CDR1 SGHVS, CDR2 FNYEAQ. The J segment lost 4 bases and the V segment lost 5 bases, leaving 6 bases of the junction unmatched. This CDR3 is built from 15 residues. The CDR3 DNA reads TGTGCCAGCAGCCAAGGGGCGGGAGGCACCGGGGAGCTGTTTTTT. The encoded protein is CASSQGAGGTGELFF.

This clone was recorded only once. V and J are TRBV29-1 and TRBJ2-1, with D possibly matching TRBD2 (6 bases). The V gene lost 6 bases and the J gene lost 1 base, with 16 bases spanning the gap. The V gene's germline CDR1 is SQVTM and CDR2 ANQGSEA. The length of the CDR3 is 15 residues. The CDR3 here is CSVGGLLRSYNEQFF. DNA for the CDR3: TGCAGCGTGGGAGGACTTTTACGTTCCTACAATGAGCAGTTCTTC.

V and J are TRBV28 and TRBJ2-4; 11 positions match TRBD1. Germline V CDR1 and CDR2: MDHEN, SYDVKM. After removal of 6 bases from V and 0 bases from J, the junction contained 10 bases not matched to a gene. CDR3 size: 18 residues. The chain's CDR3 is CASSWDRGTSLAKNIQYF. The DNA for the CDR3 is TGTGCCAGCAGCTGGGACAGGGGGACTAGCCTAGCCAAAAACATTCAGTACTTC.

The V call is TRBV5-5, the J call TRBJ2-6; tentative D call: TRBD1 (5 bases). The V end lost 3 bases, the J end lost 0 bases, and 7 bases lay between the germline ends. This CDR3 contains 15 residues. Germline assignment: CDR1 SGHKS and CDR2 YYEKEE (reference sequence). The CDR3 nucleotides read TGTGCCAGCAGCTCCGACAGCTCTGGGGCCAACGTCCTGACTTTC. It is translated as CASSSDSSGANVLTF.

V usage is TRBV7-8 and J usage is TRBJ2-6, with D unresolved. The V gene lost 4 bases and the J gene lost 1 base, with 11 bases spanning the gap. CDR1 is SGHVS, CDR2 FQNEAQ, per germline. CDR3 length equals 16 residues. For the CDR3, the DNA is TGTGCCAGCAGCTATCCTATGGGGTCTGGGGCCAACGTCCTGACTTTC. Its translation: CASSYPMGSGANVLTF.

The CDR3 nucleotides are TGCGCCAGCAGCCAAAGACTGGGGACTGACTCCTACAATGAGCAGTTCTTC. It encodes CASSQRLGTDSYNEQFF. The chain is built from TRBV4-1 and TRBJ2-1; D might be TRBD2 (6 bases). This CDR3 is 17 amino acids long. The germline V and J ends were trimmed by 2 bases and 0 bases, with 14 bases remaining between them. Germline values: CDR1 MGHRA, CDR2 YSYEKL.

The chain employs TRBV6-5 and TRBJ2-1; 12 bases match TRBD1. The CDR3 covers 16 residues. The J segment lost 8 bases and the V segment lost 4 bases, leaving 9 bases of the junction unmatched. The V gene's germline CDR1 is MNHEY and CDR2 SVGAGI. The CDR3 spells CASSSTGTGGIDEQFF. The DNA for the CDR3 is TGTGCCAGCAGTTCCACAGGGACAGGGGGCATCGATGAGCAGTTCTTC.

This chain connects TRBV14 to TRBJ1-2, with D possibly being TRBD1 (6 bases). This CDR3 comprises 18 residues. V lost 3 bases and J lost 2, with 22 bases in between. Germline-derived CDR1 and CDR2 are SGHDN and FVKESK. The CDR3, as DNA: TGTGCCAGCAGCCATTCCGGGACACCGAATAGGCCCAACTATGGCTACACCTTC. Encoded protein: CASSHSGTPNRPNYGYTF.

In DNA, the CDR3 is TGTGCCAGCAGCCCTCGGCGGGGACAGGGGGCTGATGGCTACACCTTC. It is translated as CASSPRRGQGADGYTF. The chain carries TRBV7-2 and TRBJ1-2; TRBD1 agrees at 12 bases. Germline loops: CDR1 SGHTA, CDR2 FQGNSA. Losses at the gene ends were 5 bases for V and 6 bases for J; bases not matched to a gene: 10. The CDR3 is made up of 16 amino acids.

The chain uses TRBV11-2 and TRBJ1-4; no reliable D call. Deletions cut 1 base from V and 4 bases from J, with 19 bases between. CDR3 length: 18 residues. The germline V gene encodes CDR1 SGHAT and CDR2 FQNNGV. CDR3 sequence reads: CASSLGNSLGPRNEKLFF. CDR3 sequence (DNA): TGTGCCAGCAGCTTAGGAAATTCGTTGGGCCCTCGTAATGAAAAACTGTTTTTT.

The chain uses TRBV7-6 and TRBJ2-5; 10 bases agree with TRBD2. J gave up 5 bases and V 5 bases, and 8 bases lay outside the gene matches. Germline assignment: CDR1 SGHVS and CDR2 FNYEAQ. The CDR3 consists of 15 residues. The CDR3: CASSPGLASVETQYF. CDR3 DNA: TGTGCCAGCAGCCCGGGACTAGCGTCGGTGGAGACCCAGTACTTC.

The genes are TRBV7-9 and TRBJ2-1, with D tentatively TRBD1 or TRBD2 (5 bases each). V lost 8 bases, J lost 5 bases, and 19 bases lay in between. Germline V CDR1 and CDR2: SEHNR, FQNEAQ (reference sequence). This CDR3 spans 15 amino acids. CDR3 protein: CASGGILGNNNEQFF. For the CDR3, the DNA is TGTGCCAGCGGGGGTATCCTGGGGAACAACAATGAGCAGTTCTTC.

The rearrangement joins TRBV11-1 to TRBJ2-7; D gene uncertain. This CDR3 contains 13 residues. V lost 2 bases and J 6 bases, leaving 11 bases between the germline ends. Looked up from germline, CDR1 is SGHAT and CDR2 is FQDESV (reference sequence). Here the CDR3 reads CASSLRLNFEQYF. For the CDR3, the DNA is TGTGCCAGCAGCTTAAGGCTGAACTTCGAGCAGTACTTC.